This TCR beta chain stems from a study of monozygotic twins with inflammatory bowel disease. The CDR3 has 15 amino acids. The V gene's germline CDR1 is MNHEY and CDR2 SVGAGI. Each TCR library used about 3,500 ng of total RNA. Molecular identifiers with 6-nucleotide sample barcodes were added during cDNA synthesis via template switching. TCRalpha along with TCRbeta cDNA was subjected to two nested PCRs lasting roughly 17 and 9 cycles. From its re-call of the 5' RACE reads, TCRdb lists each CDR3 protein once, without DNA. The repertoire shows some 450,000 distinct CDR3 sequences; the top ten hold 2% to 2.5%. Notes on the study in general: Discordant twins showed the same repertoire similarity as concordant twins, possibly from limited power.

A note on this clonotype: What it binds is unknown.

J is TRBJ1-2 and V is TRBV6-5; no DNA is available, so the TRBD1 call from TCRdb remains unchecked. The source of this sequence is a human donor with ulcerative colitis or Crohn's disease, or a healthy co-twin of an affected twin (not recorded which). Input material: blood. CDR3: CASSYSGAANYGYTF.